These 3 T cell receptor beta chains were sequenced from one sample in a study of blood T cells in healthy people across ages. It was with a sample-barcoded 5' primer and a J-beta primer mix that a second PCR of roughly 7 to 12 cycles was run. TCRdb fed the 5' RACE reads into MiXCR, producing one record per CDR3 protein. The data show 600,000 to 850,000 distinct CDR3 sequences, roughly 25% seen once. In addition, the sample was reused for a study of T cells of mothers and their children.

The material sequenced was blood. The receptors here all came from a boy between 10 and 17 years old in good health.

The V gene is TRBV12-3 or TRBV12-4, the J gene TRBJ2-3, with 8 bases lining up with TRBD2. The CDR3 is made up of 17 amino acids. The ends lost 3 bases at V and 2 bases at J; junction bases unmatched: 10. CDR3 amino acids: CASSFPGGGRITDTQYF. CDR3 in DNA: TGTGCCAGCAGTTTCCCCGGGGGGGGAAGGATCACAGATACGCAGTATTTT.

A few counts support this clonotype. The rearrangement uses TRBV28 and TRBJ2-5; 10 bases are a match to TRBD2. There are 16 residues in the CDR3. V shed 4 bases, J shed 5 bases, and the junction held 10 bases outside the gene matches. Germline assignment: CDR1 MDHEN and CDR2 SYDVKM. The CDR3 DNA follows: TGTGCCAGCAGTTCCCAAACCCTAGCGGGAGAGGAGACCCAGTACTTC. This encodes CASSSQTLAGEETQYF.

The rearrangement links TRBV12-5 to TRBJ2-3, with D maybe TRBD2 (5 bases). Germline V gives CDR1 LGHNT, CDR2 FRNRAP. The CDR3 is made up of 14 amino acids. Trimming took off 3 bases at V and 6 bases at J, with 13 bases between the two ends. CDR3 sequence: CASGFGAATDTQYF. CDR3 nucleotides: TGTGCTAGTGGTTTTGGAGCGGCTACCGATACGCAGTATTTT.